Listed below are T cell receptor beta chains from one sample, sequenced in a study of T cells in Graves' hyperthyroidism and ophthalmopathy. TCRdb reanalysed the multiplex PCR reads using MiXCR and keeps one entry per CDR3 protein. The table lists about 640,000 distinct CDR3 sequences, around 20% of them singletons. The specimen sequenced was blood. These receptors all come from a man aged 25 to 45 with Graves' ophthalmopathy. The conserved cysteine and the conserved F or W are not part of the CDR3 here. The order of the fields is J gene, V gene, CDR3 protein.

>TRBJ2-1|TRBV11-2
ASSAVAGGTLEQF
>TRBJ2-5|TRBV27
ASSLQGRGTQY
>TRBJ1-6|TRBV9
ASSVEGSNSPLH
>TRBJ2-7|TRBV19
ATRFKGSYEQY
>TRBJ2-7|TRBV27
ASRRPAVASYEQY
>TRBJ1-3|TRBV11-2
ASSFVSAELSIY
>TRBJ1-2|TRBV7-9
ASSPSGDRGHGYT
>TRBJ2-1|TRBV6-1
ASSQLAGEANEQF
>TRBJ2-4|TRBV13
ASSALAGRMGAKNIQY
>TRBJ2-7|TRBV20-1
SAKDGALGEQY
>TRBJ2-1|TRBV12-3/TRBV12-4
ASSGLVLGPNEQF
>TRBJ1-6|TRBV6-5
ASSYSRDSLVNSPLH
>TRBJ2-7|TRBV10-3
AIRGRDTNYEQY
>TRBJ2-7|TRBV6-1
ASSYEVGKPAYEQY
>TRBJ2-1|TRBV11-1
ASTAGGGPYNEQF
>TRBJ2-3|TRBV25-1
ASSESDGRAPTDTQY
>TRBJ1-1|TRBV6-2/TRBV6-3
ASSYPRGGVTEAF
>TRBJ2-1|TRBV10-3
AISESKYNEQF
>TRBJ1-1|TRBV28
ASSAWDGWNTEAF
>TRBJ2-5|TRBV20-1
SRTSGWQETQY
>TRBJ2-1|TRBV4-3
ASSQDPAYNEQF
>TRBJ2-7|TRBV20-1
SARDRTGPYEQY
>TRBJ1-2|TRBV10-1
ASSGTGNYGYT
>TRBJ2-6|TRBV2
ASSRGRVYSGANVLT
>TRBJ2-5|TRBV9
ASSVGLGTGETQY
>TRBJ2-4|TRBV12-3/TRBV12-4
ASSLGGIQY
>TRBJ2-3|TRBV5-1
ASSLGVETDTQY
>TRBJ2-1|TRBV15
ATSRGTSDEQF
>TRBJ1-1|TRBV28
ASSVQTGPNTEAF
>TRBJ2-1|TRBV12-3/TRBV12-4
ASRVAGEIFEQF
>TRBJ2-3|TRBV20-1
SARVRQASTDTQY
>TRBJ1-5|TRBV4-1
ASSASIVYSNQPQH
>TRBJ2-5|TRBV27
ASSLSPGGGETQY
>TRBJ1-5|TRBV28
ASSLPDGYSNQPQH
>TRBJ2-5|TRBV18
ASSPLVGETQY
>TRBJ2-7|TRBV29-1
SVEDSGSYEQY
>TRBJ2-3|TRBV2
ASSGLSRPDTQY
>TRBJ1-1|TRBV27
ASSHHERVEAF
>TRBJ2-7|TRBV24-1
ATSDRTPSGWEQY
>TRBJ1-4|TRBV13
ASSLTQVNEKLF
>TRBJ1-2|TRBV12-3/TRBV12-4
ASRDTGANYGYT
>TRBJ2-2|TRBV6-5
ASSYSGPSNTGELF
>TRBJ1-2|TRBV27
ASSNGRARGYT
>TRBJ2-5|TRBV3-1
ASSVGPAGRETQY
>TRBJ2-1|TRBV20-1
SAREGLAGANEQF
>TRBJ2-2|TRBV18
ASSPPSQGSNTGELF
>TRBJ2-2|TRBV12-3/TRBV12-4
AGGAAGNTGELF
>TRBJ2-2|TRBV10-2
ASSESTSENTGELF
>TRBJ1-1|TRBV29-1
SVQWGDTEAF
>TRBJ2-7|TRBV19
ASSQGGQESIYEQY
>TRBJ2-2|TRBV6-2/TRBV6-3
ASSGVLQNTGELF
>TRBJ2-1|TRBV5-1
ASSGQGGDEQF
>TRBJ2-7|TRBV18
ASSPGARYEQY
>TRBJ2-7|TRBV5-1
ASSWDRGGAYEQY